The clone carrying this TCR beta chain was found many times. The antigen is unknown. The J segment lost 6 bases and the V segment lost 4 bases, leaving 12 bases of the junction unmatched. The CDR3 sequence is 17 residues long. Germline-derived CDR1 and CDR2 are ENHRY and SYGVKD. This entry belongs to a study of T cells in Graves' hyperthyroidism and ophthalmopathy. RNA transcripts yielded amplified TCR beta CDR3 regions. The TCR CDR3 was amplified in a first-round RT-PCR using the HTBI primer set. TCRdb re-called the multiplex PCR reads through MiXCR, storing one row per CDR3 protein. The sample carries 700,000 to 950,000 distinct CDR3 sequences, roughly a third recorded once. Study-wide results and caveats: By a 13 V-J model, ophthalmopathy was set apart from stable hyperthyroidism.

What was sequenced was blood. V and J are TRBV10-3 and TRBJ1-5, with 10 bases lining up with TRBD1. The receptor was derived from a woman aged 40 to 50 with Graves' hyperthyroidism. CDR3 nucleotides: TGTGCCATCAGTGGGGGGGGGACAGGGGTTTCCGTTCAGCCCCAGCATTTT. It yields the protein CAISGGGTGVSVQPQHF.